A selection of T cell receptor beta chains follows, all from one sample in a study of cytomegalovirus exposure and HLA in healthy donors. The protocol was immunoSEQ multiplex PCR, while the TCRdb copy is restricted to in-frame clones and leaves out a portion. The data hold about 260,000 clones, with under 80% observed a single time. The material sequenced was PBMCs. Every receptor here comes from a female donor in good health and CMV-seronegative. The CDR3 runs from the conserved cysteine through the conserved F or W. The order of the fields is J gene, clone size, V gene, D gene, CDR3 DNA, CDR3 protein. The D gene is left open where the match is weak. For some rows the clone size is stated as once, few or many, or as a class when expanded; others skip it.

j_call: TRBJ1-1; clone_size: .; v_call: TRBV9; d_call: TRBD1; cdr3_nt: TGTGCCAGCAGCGTAGTAACAGGGGGCGCTGGATTT; cdr3_aa: CASSVVTGGAGF
j_call: TRBJ1-4; clone_size: .; v_call: TRBV18; d_call: .; cdr3_nt: TGTGCCAGCTCACCCAGGGGTTGGGAAAAACTGTTTTTT; cdr3_aa: CASSPRGWEKLFF
j_call: TRBJ1-1; clone_size: .; v_call: TRBV15; d_call: .; cdr3_nt: TGTGCCACCAGCCCAACTGAGGGAAGGACTGAAGCTTTCTTT; cdr3_aa: CATSPTEGRTEAFF
j_call: TRBJ2-7; clone_size: .; v_call: TRBV4-1; d_call: TRBD2; cdr3_nt: TGCGCCAGCAGCCCGGGACTAGCGGGAGTAGGTGTTTACGAGCAGTACTTC; cdr3_aa: CASSPGLAGVGVYEQYF
j_call: TRBJ2-2; clone_size: .; v_call: TRBV19; d_call: TRBD1; cdr3_nt: TGTGCCGGACAGGGGATCACCGGGGAGCTGTTTTTT; cdr3_aa: CAGQGITGELFF
j_call: TRBJ2-7; clone_size: few; v_call: TRBV28; d_call: TRBD1; cdr3_nt: TGTGCCAGCACCTGGGACAGGGGCACCTACGAGCAGTACTTC; cdr3_aa: CASTWDRGTYEQYF
j_call: TRBJ2-1; clone_size: .; v_call: TRBV27; d_call: .; cdr3_nt: TGTACCGTTAGAGGGAGCTCCTACAATGAGCAGTTCTTC; cdr3_aa: CTVRGSSYNEQFF
j_call: TRBJ2-7; clone_size: .; v_call: TRBV28; d_call: TRBD1; cdr3_nt: TGTGCCAGCAGTTCTATTGGGACAGGAAAAGAGTACGAGCAGTACTTC; cdr3_aa: CASSSIGTGKEYEQYF
j_call: TRBJ1-1; clone_size: .; v_call: TRBV11-3; d_call: TRBD1; cdr3_nt: TGTGCCAGCAGCTTTGGTCAGGGGGCAGAAGCTTTCTTT; cdr3_aa: CASSFGQGAEAFF
j_call: TRBJ1-1; clone_size: .; v_call: TRBV19; d_call: .; cdr3_nt: TGTGCCAGTAGTATCCGCGGGGACACTGAAGCTTTCTTT; cdr3_aa: CASSIRGDTEAFF
j_call: TRBJ1-5; clone_size: few; v_call: TRBV30; d_call: .; cdr3_nt: TGTGCCTGGAGTGTACGAGACTGGGAGCCCCAGCATTTT; cdr3_aa: CAWSVRDWEPQHF
j_call: TRBJ1-5; clone_size: once; v_call: TRBV4-1; d_call: TRBD1; cdr3_nt: TGCGCCAGCAGCCTAGGACAGGGCACCTATAGCAATCAGCCCCAGCATTTT; cdr3_aa: CASSLGQGTYSNQPQHF
j_call: TRBJ2-2; clone_size: .; v_call: TRBV6-1; d_call: .; cdr3_nt: TGTGCCAGCAACAGGGATACGAACACCGGGGAGCTGTTTTTT; cdr3_aa: CASNRDTNTGELFF
j_call: TRBJ2-5; clone_size: .; v_call: TRBV29-1; d_call: TRBD2; cdr3_nt: TGCAGCGTTGAGTGGCTAGCGGGAGGTTCGAGGCAAGAGACCCAGTACTTC; cdr3_aa: CSVEWLAGGSRQETQYF
j_call: TRBJ2-4; clone_size: .; v_call: TRBV2; d_call: .; cdr3_nt: TGTGCCAGCAGCGAGGGGGGGGCCAAAAACATTCAGTACTTC; cdr3_aa: CASSEGGAKNIQYF
j_call: TRBJ2-2; clone_size: once; v_call: TRBV12-5; d_call: .; cdr3_nt: TGTGCTAGTGGTTTGCTAACCGGGACAAGACACACCGGGGAGCTGTTTTTT; cdr3_aa: CASGLLTGTRHTGELFF
j_call: TRBJ1-2; clone_size: .; v_call: TRBV7-8; d_call: TRBD1; cdr3_nt: TGTGCCAGCAGCTTAGATGGCTGGGGGACAGGGAGTGGAGGCTACACCTTC; cdr3_aa: CASSLDGWGTGSGGYTF
j_call: TRBJ1-2; clone_size: .; v_call: TRBV5-1; d_call: .; cdr3_nt: TGCGCCAGCAGCTTGGCAGGGTCGGCAGGCTACACCTTC; cdr3_aa: CASSLAGSAGYTF
j_call: TRBJ2-1; clone_size: .; v_call: TRBV10-3; d_call: TRBD1; cdr3_nt: TGTGCCATCAACGGCGGACAGGGGTACAATGAGCAGTTCTTC; cdr3_aa: CAINGGQGYNEQFF
j_call: TRBJ1-1; clone_size: .; v_call: TRBV5-1; d_call: .; cdr3_nt: TGCGCCAGTCGGGCTGGGGAGGGAACTGAAGCTTTCTTT; cdr3_aa: CASRAGEGTEAFF
j_call: TRBJ2-7; clone_size: .; v_call: TRBV6-5; d_call: .; cdr3_nt: TGTGCCAGCAGTTACTCCCGGGGTCCCTACGAGCAGTACTTC; cdr3_aa: CASSYSRGPYEQYF
j_call: TRBJ2-1; clone_size: .; v_call: TRBV6-1; d_call: .; cdr3_nt: TGTGCCAGCAGTGACGTTCCCCAGCGGTACAATGAGCAGTTCTTC; cdr3_aa: CASSDVPQRYNEQFF